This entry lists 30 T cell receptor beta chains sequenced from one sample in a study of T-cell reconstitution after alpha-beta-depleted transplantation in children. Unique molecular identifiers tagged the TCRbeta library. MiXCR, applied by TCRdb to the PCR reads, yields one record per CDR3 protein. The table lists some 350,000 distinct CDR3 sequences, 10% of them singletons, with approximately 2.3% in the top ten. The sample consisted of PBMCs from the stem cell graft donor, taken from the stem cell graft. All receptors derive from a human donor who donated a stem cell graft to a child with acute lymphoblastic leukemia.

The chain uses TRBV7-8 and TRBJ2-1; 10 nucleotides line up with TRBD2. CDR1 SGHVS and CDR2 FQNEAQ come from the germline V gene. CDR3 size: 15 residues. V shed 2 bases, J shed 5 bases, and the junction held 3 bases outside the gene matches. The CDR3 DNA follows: TGTGCCAGCAGCTTAAAACTAGCGGGGAACAATGAGCAGTTCTTC. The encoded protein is CASSLKLAGNNEQFF.

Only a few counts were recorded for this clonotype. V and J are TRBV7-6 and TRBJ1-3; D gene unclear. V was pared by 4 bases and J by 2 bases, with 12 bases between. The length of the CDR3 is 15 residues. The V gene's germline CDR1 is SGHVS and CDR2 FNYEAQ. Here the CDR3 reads CASSSSPGAGNTIYF. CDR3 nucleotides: TGTGCCAGCAGCTCTAGCCCAGGCGCTGGAAACACCATATATTTT.

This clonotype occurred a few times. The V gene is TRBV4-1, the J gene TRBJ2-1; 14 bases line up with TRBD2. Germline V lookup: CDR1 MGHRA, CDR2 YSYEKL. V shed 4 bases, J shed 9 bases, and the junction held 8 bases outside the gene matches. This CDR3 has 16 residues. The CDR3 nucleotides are TGCGCCAGCAGCCTCCCCGGACTAGCGGGAGGAGGTGAGCAGTTCTTC. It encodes CASSLPGLAGGGEQFF.

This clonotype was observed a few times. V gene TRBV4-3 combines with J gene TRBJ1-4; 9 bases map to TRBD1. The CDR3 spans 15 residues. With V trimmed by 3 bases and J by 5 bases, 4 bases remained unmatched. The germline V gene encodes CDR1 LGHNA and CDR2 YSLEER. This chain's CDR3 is CASSQEDRGNEKLFF. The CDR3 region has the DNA TGCGCCAGCAGCCAGGAGGACAGGGGAAATGAAAAACTGTTTTTT.

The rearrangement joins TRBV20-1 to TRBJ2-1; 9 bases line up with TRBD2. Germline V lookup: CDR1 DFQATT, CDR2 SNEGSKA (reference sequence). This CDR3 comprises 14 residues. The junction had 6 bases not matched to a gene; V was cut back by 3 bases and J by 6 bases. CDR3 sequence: CSASPSGRFNEQFF. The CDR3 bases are TGCAGTGCTAGTCCCAGCGGGAGGTTCAATGAGCAGTTCTTC.

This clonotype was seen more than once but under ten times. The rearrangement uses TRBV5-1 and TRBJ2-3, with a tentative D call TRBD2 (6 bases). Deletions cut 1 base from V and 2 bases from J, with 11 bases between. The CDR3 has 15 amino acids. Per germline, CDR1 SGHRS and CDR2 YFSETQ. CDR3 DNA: TGCGCCAGCAGCTTGATTAGCGGATACACAGATACGCAGTATTTT. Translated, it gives CASSLISGYTDTQYF.

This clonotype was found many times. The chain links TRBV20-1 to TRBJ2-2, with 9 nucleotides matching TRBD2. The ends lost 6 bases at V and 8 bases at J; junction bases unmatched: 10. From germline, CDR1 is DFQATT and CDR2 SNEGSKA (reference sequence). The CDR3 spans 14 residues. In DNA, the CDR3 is TGCAGTGCGAATAGCGGGAGCCCTCTGGGGGAGCTGTTTTTT. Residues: CSANSGSPLGELFF.

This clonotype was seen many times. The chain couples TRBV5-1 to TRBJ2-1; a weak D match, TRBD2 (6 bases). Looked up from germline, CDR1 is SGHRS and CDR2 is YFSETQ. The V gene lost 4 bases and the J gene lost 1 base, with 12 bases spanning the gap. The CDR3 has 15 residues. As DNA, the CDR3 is TGCGCCAGCAGCCGAGGGGAGGTGTCCTACAATGAGCAGTTCTTC. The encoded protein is CASSRGEVSYNEQFF.

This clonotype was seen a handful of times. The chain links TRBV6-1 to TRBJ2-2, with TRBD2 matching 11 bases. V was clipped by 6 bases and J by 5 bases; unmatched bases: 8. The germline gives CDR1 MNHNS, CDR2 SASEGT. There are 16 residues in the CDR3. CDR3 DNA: TGTGCCAGCAGATCCCCGGGACTAGCGGATACCGGGGAGCTGTTTTTT. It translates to CASRSPGLADTGELFF.

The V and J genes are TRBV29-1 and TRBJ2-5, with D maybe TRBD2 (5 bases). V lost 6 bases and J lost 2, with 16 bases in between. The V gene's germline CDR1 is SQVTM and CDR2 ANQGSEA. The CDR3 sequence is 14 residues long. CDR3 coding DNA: TGCAGCGTCCTATTTGGACTCCTACAAGAGACCCAGTACTTC. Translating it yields CSVLFGLLQETQYF.

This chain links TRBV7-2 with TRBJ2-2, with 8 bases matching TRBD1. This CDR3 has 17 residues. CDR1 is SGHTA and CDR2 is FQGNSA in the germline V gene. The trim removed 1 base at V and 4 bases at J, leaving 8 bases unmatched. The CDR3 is CASSLVEGQGVTGELFF. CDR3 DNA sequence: TGTGCCAGCAGCTTAGTGGAAGGACAGGGAGTCACCGGGGAGCTGTTTTTT.

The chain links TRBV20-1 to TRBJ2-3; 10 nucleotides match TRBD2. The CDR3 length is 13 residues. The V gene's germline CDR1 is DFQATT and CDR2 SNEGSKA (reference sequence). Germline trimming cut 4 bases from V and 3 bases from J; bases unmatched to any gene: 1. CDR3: CSAIAGGTDTQYF. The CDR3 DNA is TGCAGTGCTATAGCGGGAGGAACAGATACGCAGTATTTT.

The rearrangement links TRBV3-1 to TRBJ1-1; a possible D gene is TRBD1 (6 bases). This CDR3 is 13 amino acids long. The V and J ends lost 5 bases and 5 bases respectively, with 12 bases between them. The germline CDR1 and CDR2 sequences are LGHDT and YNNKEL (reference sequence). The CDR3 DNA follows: TGTGCCAGCAGCGAAATCCAGGGGACTGAAGCTTTCTTT. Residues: CASSEIQGTEAFF.

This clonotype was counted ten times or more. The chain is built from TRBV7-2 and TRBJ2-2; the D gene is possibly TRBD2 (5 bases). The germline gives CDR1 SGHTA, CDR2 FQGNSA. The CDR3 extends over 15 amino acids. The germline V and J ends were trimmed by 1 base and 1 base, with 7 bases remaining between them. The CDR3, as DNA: TGTGCCAGCAGCTTAGTCGGGATGAACACCGGGGAGCTGTTTTTT. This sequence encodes CASSLVGMNTGELFF.

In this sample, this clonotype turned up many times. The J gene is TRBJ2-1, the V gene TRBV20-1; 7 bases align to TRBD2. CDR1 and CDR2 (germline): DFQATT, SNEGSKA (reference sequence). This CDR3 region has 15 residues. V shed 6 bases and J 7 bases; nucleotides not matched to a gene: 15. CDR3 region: CSASGTTLRGNEQFF. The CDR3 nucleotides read TGCAGTGCCTCCGGGACTACCCTAAGAGGGAATGAGCAGTTCTTC.

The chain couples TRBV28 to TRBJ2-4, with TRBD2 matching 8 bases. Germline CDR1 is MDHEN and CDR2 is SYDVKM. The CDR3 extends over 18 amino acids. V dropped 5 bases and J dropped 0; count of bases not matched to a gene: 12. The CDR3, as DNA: TGTGCCAGCAGTCCCCCGACTAGCGCGGATCTAGCCAAAAACATTCAGTACTTC. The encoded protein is CASSPPTSADLAKNIQYF.

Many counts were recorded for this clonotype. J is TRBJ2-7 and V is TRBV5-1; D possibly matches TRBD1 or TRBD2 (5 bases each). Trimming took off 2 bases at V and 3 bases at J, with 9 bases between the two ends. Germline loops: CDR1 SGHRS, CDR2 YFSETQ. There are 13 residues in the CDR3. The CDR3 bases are TGCGCCAGCAGCTTACAGGAGGACTACGAGCAGTACTTC. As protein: CASSLQEDYEQYF.

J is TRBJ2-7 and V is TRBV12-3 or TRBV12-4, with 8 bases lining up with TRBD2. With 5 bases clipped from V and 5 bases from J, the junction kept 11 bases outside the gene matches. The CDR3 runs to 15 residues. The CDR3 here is CASSILIAGIDEQYF. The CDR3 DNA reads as TGTGCCAGCAGTATCCTTATAGCGGGAATCGACGAGCAGTACTTC.

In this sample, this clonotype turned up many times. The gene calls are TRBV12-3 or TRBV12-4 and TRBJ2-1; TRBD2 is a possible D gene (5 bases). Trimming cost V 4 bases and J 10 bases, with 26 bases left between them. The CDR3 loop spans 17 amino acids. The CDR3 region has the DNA TGTGCCAGCAGTTCCCCCCGGACTGCCTACCCCGTTTACGAGCAGTTCTTC. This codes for CASSSPRTAYPVYEQFF.

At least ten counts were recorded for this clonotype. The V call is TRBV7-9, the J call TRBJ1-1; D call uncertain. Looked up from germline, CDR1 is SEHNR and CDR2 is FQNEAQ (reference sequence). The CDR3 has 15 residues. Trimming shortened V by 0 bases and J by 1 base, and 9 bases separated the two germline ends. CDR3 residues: CASSLAVGENTEAFF. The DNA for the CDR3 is TGTGCCAGCAGCTTAGCGGTCGGGGAGAACACTGAAGCTTTCTTT.

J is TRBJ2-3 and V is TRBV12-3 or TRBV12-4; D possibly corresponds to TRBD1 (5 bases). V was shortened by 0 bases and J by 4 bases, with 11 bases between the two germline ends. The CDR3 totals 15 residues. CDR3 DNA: TGTGCCAGCAGTTTAGCGGGCAGGGCTGCAGATACGCAGTATTTT. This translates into CASSLAGRAADTQYF.

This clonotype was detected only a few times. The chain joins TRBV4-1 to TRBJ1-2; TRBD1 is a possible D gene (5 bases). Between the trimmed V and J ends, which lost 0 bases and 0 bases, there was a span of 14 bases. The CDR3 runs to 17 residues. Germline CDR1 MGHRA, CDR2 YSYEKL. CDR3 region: CASSQDGGTRANYGYTF. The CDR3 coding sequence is TGCGCCAGCAGCCAAGACGGGGGAACAAGAGCTAACTATGGCTACACCTTC.

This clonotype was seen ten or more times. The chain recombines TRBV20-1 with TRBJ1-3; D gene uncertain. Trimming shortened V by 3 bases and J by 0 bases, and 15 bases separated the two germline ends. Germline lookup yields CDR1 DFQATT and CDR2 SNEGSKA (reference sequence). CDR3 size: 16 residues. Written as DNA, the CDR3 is TGCAGTGCTAGGCCTCGAGGTTTTTACTCTGGAAACACCATATATTTT. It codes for CSARPRGFYSGNTIYF.

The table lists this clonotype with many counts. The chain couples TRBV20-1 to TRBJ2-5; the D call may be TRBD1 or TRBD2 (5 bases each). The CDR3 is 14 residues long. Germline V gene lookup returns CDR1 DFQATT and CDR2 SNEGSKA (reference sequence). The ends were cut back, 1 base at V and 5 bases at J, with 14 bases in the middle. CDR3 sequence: CSARGQGVGETQYF. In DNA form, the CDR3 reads TGCAGTGCTAGAGGCCAGGGAGTTGGCGAGACCCAGTACTTC.

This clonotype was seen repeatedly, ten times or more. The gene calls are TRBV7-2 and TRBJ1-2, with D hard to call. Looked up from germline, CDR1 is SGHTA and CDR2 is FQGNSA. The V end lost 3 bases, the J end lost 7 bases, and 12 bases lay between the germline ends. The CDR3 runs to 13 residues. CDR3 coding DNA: TGTGCCAGCAGCTTGGGGAGACTCACTGGCTACACCTTC. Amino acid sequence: CASSLGRLTGYTF.

The CDR3 protein is CASSLGGQGGSPLHF. CDR3 coding DNA: TGTGCCAGCAGCCTCGGTGGGCAGGGAGGGTCACCCCTCCACTTT. The gene calls are TRBV7-2 and TRBJ1-6, with D perhaps TRBD1 (5 bases). Trimming stripped 5 bases from V and 10 bases from J, with 18 bases between. The CDR3 length is 15 residues. Germline V gene sequence: CDR1 SGHTA, CDR2 FQGNSA.

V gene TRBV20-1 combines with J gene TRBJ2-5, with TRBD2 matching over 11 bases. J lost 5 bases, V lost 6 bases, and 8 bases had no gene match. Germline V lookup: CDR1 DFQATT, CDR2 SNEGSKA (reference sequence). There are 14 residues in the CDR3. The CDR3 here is CSAAGLAARETQYF. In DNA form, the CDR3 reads TGCAGTGCGGCGGGACTAGCGGCCAGGGAGACCCAGTACTTC.

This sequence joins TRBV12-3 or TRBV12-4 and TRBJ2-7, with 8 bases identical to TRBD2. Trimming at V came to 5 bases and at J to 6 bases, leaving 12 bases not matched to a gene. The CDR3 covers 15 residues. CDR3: CASSKAGTSPAEQYF. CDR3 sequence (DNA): TGTGCCAGCAGTAAAGCCGGGACTAGTCCCGCCGAGCAGTACTTC.

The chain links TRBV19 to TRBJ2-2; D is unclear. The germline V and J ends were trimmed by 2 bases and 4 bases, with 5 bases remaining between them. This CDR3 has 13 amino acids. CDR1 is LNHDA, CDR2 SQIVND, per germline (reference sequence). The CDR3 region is CASSIKGTGELFF. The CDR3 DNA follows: TGTGCCAGTAGTATAAAGGGCACCGGGGAGCTGTTTTTT.

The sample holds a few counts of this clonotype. CDR3 coding DNA: TGTGCCATTGCGATAGGAGGAGAGACCCAGTACTTC. Its translation: CAIAIGGETQYF. The rearrangement uses TRBV7-2 and TRBJ2-5; D may be TRBD2 (5 bases). Trimming left V 10 bases short and J 4 bases short, with 13 bases between. CDR3 size: 12 residues. Germline V CDR1 and CDR2: SGHTA, FQGNSA.